The 10 T cell receptor beta chains in this list originate from one sample, sequenced in a study of T cell repertoires in cytomegalovirus infection. MiXCR, applied by TCRdb to the reads, yields one record per CDR3 protein. The sample lists under 200,000 distinct CDR3 sequences, about a tenth seen once, with around 4.4% in the top ten. Sequenced input: PBMCs. The receptors shown here come from a human donor in good health (CMV status not recorded). Some clones in this sample may be carry-over from other donors' samples.

V usage is TRBV27 and J usage is TRBJ2-7, with a tentative D call TRBD2 (5 bases). Trimming pared 3 bases from V and 3 bases from J, leaving 15 bases between. Germline V gene lookup returns CDR1 MNHEY and CDR2 SMNVEV (reference sequence). This CDR3 has 15 residues. The CDR3 spells CASSFNRGPRYEQYF. Here the CDR3 DNA reads TGTGCCAGCAGTTTTAACCGGGGTCCCCGCTACGAGCAGTACTTC.

This clonotype was detected many times. The chain is built from TRBV7-2 and TRBJ1-5; D ambiguous. CDR3 length equals 14 residues. CDR1 and CDR2 (germline): SGHTA, FQGNSA. V lost 2 bases, J lost 0 bases, and 5 bases lay in between. For the CDR3, the DNA is TGTGCCAGCAGCTTAAGGGTTAGCAATCAGCCCCAGCATTTT. Its translation: CASSLRVSNQPQHF.

This clonotype was counted at least ten times. The rearrangement joins TRBV7-9 to TRBJ1-1, with 7 positions matching TRBD1. The germline CDR1 and CDR2 sequences are SEHNR and FQNEAQ (reference sequence). The CDR3 totals 15 residues. Trimming took 4 bases from V and 6 from J; bases not matched to a gene: 11. CDR3 DNA sequence: TGTGCCAGCAGCTGGCGGACAGGAACTGGGGCTGAAGCTTTCTTT. It is translated as CASSWRTGTGAEAFF.

This clonotype was recorded at least ten times. The chain employs TRBV25-1 and TRBJ2-7; D is unclear. Germline loops: CDR1 MGHDK, CDR2 SYGVNS. V was cut by 2 bases and J by 3 bases, with 8 bases left in between. The CDR3 extends over 13 amino acids. DNA for the CDR3: TGTGCCAGCAGTGAAGCTGGGGTCTACGAGCAGTACTTC. Translation gives CASSEAGVYEQYF.

This clonotype was counted ten times or more. The chain joins TRBV6-1 to TRBJ2-1; D gene ambiguous. Per germline, CDR1 MNHNS and CDR2 SASEGT. The CDR3 consists of 13 residues. Trimming shortened V by 8 bases and J by 5 bases, and 13 bases separated the two germline ends. CDR3 loop: CASVERKNNEQFF. Written as DNA, the CDR3 is TGTGCCAGCGTAGAACGCAAAAACAATGAGCAGTTCTTC.

This clonotype was seen repeatedly, ten times or more. The chain recombines TRBV7-2 with TRBJ1-1; weak D call: TRBD1 (5 bases). CDR3 length: 14 residues. Germline values: CDR1 SGHTA, CDR2 FQGNSA. Trimming shortened V by 2 bases and J by 5 bases, and 12 bases separated the two germline ends. The DNA for the CDR3 is TGTGCCAGCAGCTTACTGCAGGGTGGGACTGAAGCTTTCTTT. Its protein is CASSLLQGGTEAFF.

This clonotype was detected many times. V and J are TRBV7-2 and TRBJ1-3; TRBD1 agrees at 9 bases. This CDR3 has 16 amino acids. V gave up 5 bases and J gave up 2 bases; unmatched junction bases: 7. Germline V gives CDR1 SGHTA, CDR2 FQGNSA. The CDR3 protein is CASSASQGAAGNTIYF. The CDR3, as DNA: TGTGCCAGCAGCGCGTCACAGGGGGCGGCTGGAAACACCATATATTTT.

This clonotype was counted at least ten times. The V gene is TRBV6-2 or TRBV6-3, the J gene TRBJ2-1; TRBD1 is a possible D gene (6 bases). CDR1 and CDR2 from the germline V gene are MNHEY and SVGEGT. The V gene lost 5 bases and the J gene lost 8 bases, with 22 bases spanning the gap. CDR3 length equals 16 residues. CDR3 loop: CASSLSTGTLGDEQFF. As DNA, the CDR3 is TGTGCCAGCAGTCTTTCGACAGGAACCCTAGGAGATGAGCAGTTCTTC.

V and J are TRBV5-6 and TRBJ1-6, with 7 nucleotides matching TRBD1. V was pared by 4 bases and J by 7 bases, with 5 bases of the junction left unmatched. There are 14 residues in the CDR3. Germline V lookup: CDR1 SGHDT, CDR2 YYEEEE. The CDR3 spells CASSPDRSNSPLHF. The CDR3 bases are TGTGCCAGCAGCCCGGACAGGAGCAATTCACCCCTCCACTTT.

This clonotype was seen at least ten times. In DNA form, the CDR3 reads TGTGCCAGCAGTTTAGGGGGGAGTAACTATGGCTACACCTTC. Its translation is CASSLGGSNYGYTF. This sequence joins TRBV28 and TRBJ1-2; perhaps TRBD1 as D (5 bases). Trimming cost V 2 bases and J 1 base, with 8 bases left between them. The length of the CDR3 is 14 residues. Germline loops: CDR1 MDHEN, CDR2 SYDVKM.